This TCR beta chain is drawn from a study of radiotherapy plus CTLA-4 blockade in lung cancer. Trimming at V came to 5 bases and at J to 7 bases, leaving 9 bases not matched to a gene. Germline V CDR1 and CDR2: SGHTA, FQGNSA. The length of the CDR3 is 14 residues. Clones were read by immunoSEQ multiplex PCR, and TCRdb kept only the in-frame ones, dropping some. Among 80,000 to 100,000 clones listed, around 90% were seen once. This clonotype was obtained from a human donor with non-small cell lung cancer that progressed on radiotherapy plus ipilimumab. V is TRBV7-2 and J is TRBJ2-3; the match to TRBD2 covers 7 bases. This material consisted of peripheral blood, taken from a patient treated with radiotherapy plus ipilimumab. CDR3 sequence reads: CASSPGGSVNTQYF. CDR3 coding DNA: TGTGCCAGCAGCCCCGGCGGGAGCGTAAATACGCAGTATTTT.